The 19 T cell receptor beta chains listed next were all sequenced from one sample in a study of blood T cell repertoires in COVID-19. Repertoires were generated with immunoSEQ multiplex PCR, while TCRdb's copy carries only in-frame clones and drops some. The sample has over 200,000 clones, approximately 83% seen once. Sequencing was done on a sample of peripheral blood. These receptor sequences come from a man aged 50 to 60 with active or convalescent COVID-19.

The rearrangement links TRBV12-5 to TRBJ1-2, with a weak D call TRBD1 (5 bases). V dropped 6 bases and J dropped 4 bases, with 21 bases sitting between them. The CDR3 is 16 amino acids. Germline CDR1 LGHNT, CDR2 FRNRAP. The CDR3 loop is CASGEGPASLGYGYTF. The CDR3 DNA is TGTGCTAGTGGGGAGGGGCCTGCCAGCTTGGGCTATGGCTACACCTTC.

The rearrangement joins TRBV7-6 to TRBJ2-3; D unresolved. The ends were cut back, 2 bases at V and 4 bases at J, with 13 bases in the middle. Per germline, CDR1 SGHVS and CDR2 FNYEAQ. The CDR3 runs 15 residues. The CDR3 DNA reads TGTGCCAGCAGCTTAATTGTCAACAATCCAGATACGCAGTATTTT. Encoded protein: CASSLIVNNPDTQYF. Together with reference TRBV7-6 and TRBJ2-3, the CDR3 gives the full variable domain: GAGVSQSPRYKVTKRGQDVALRCDPISGHVSLYWYRQALGQGPEFLTYFNYEAQQDKSGLPNDRFSAERPEGSISTLTIQRTEQRDSAMYRCASSLIVNNPDTQYFGPGTRLTVL.

The chain employs TRBV4-1 and TRBJ1-5; possible D gene TRBD1, 5 bases. This CDR3 contains 15 residues. V lost 0 bases, J lost 5 bases, and 11 bases lay in between. The germline V gene encodes CDR1 MGHRA and CDR2 YSYEKL. The CDR3 loop is CASSQEWGGDQPQHF. CDR3 sequence (DNA): TGCGCCAGCAGCCAAGAATGGGGGGGGGATCAGCCCCAGCATTTT.

The table lists this clone with a count of one. The chain carries TRBV19 and TRBJ1-6; D call uncertain. The CDR3 contains 12 residues. V was clipped by 5 bases and J by 7 bases, with 6 bases between them. Germline loops: CDR1 LNHDA, CDR2 SQIVND (reference sequence). The CDR3 DNA sequence: TGTGCCAGTAGTCTCGGGAATTCACCCCTCCACTTT. As protein: CASSLGNSPLHF.

The genes are TRBV25-1 and TRBJ1-1; tentative D call: TRBD1 (6 bases). CDR3 size: 15 residues. In germline, CDR1 is MGHDK, CDR2 SYGVNS. V gave up 8 bases and J gave up 3 bases, with 19 bases separating them. The CDR3 region has the DNA TGTGCCAGCTCAGGGGAACTGAATCGGGACACTGAAGCTTTCTTT. Translating it yields CASSGELNRDTEAFF.

This clone showed up many times. The chain joins TRBV10-3 to TRBJ1-6; 7 nucleotides match TRBD1. The germline V gene encodes CDR1 ENHRY and CDR2 SYGVKD. Losses at the gene ends were 3 bases for V and 8 bases for J; bases not matched to a gene: 4. The CDR3 has 14 amino acids. The CDR3 nucleotides read TGTGCCATCAGTGAAGGGACAGCGGATTCACCCCTCCACTTT. It is translated as CAISEGTADSPLHF.

This chain joins TRBV12-3 or TRBV12-4 and TRBJ1-3; D is ambiguous. The CDR3 covers 12 residues. The ends were cut back, 6 bases at V and 4 bases at J, with 7 bases in the middle. The chain's CDR3 is CASSLTGNTIYF. The CDR3 DNA is TGTGCCAGCAGCCTTACAGGAAACACCATATATTTT.

The genes are TRBV6-1 and TRBJ2-7; maybe TRBD2 (6 bases). Per germline, CDR1 MNHNS and CDR2 SASEGT. The CDR3 contains 15 residues. Between the trimmed V and J ends, which lost 1 base and 2 bases, there was a span of 12 bases. The CDR3 DNA follows: TGTGCCAGCAGTGAAGACGGGAGATGGACCTACGAGCAGTACTTC. It is translated as CASSEDGRWTYEQYF.

V and J are TRBV5-1 and TRBJ1-5; 10 nucleotides agree with TRBD1. CDR1 and CDR2 from the germline V gene are SGHRS and YFSETQ. The V and J ends lost 4 bases and 4 bases, in that order; junction bases with no gene match: 2. CDR3 size: 14 residues. The CDR3 reads CASSPGQGNQPQHF. CDR3 in DNA: TGCGCCAGCAGCCCGGGACAGGGGAATCAGCCCCAGCATTTT. The variable domain in full, with the rest retrieved from reference TRBV5-1 and TRBJ1-5, is KAGVTQTPRYLIKTRGQQVTLSCSPISGHRSVSWYQQTPGQGLQFLFEYFSETQRNKGNFPGRFSGRQFSNSRSEMNVSTLELGDSALYLCASSPGQGNQPQHFGDGTRLSIL.

The chain couples TRBV12-5 to TRBJ1-6; TRBD1 agrees at 8 bases. After removal of 3 bases from V and 6 bases from J, the junction contained 1 base not matched to a gene. This CDR3 contains 14 residues. CDR1 and CDR2 from the germline V gene are LGHNT and FRNRAP. The CDR3 loop reads CASGFDRGNSPLHF. The CDR3 DNA reads TGTGCTAGTGGTTTTGACAGGGGTAATTCACCCCTCCACTTT.

This clone appeared a single time. The chain employs TRBV19 and TRBJ1-4, with 10 positions matching TRBD1. Germline CDR1 reads LNHDA; CDR2 reads SQIVND (reference sequence). The CDR3 covers 13 residues. The J segment lost 8 bases and the V segment lost 7 bases, leaving 4 bases of the junction unmatched. CDR3 sequence (DNA): TGTGCCAGTACCGGGACAGGGGTGGAAAAACTGTTTTTT. Its protein is CASTGTGVEKLFF.

This clone was detected only once. This sequence joins TRBV5-1 and TRBJ2-5; 9 bases align to TRBD1. Germline values: CDR1 SGHRS, CDR2 YFSETQ. Trimming cost V 4 bases and J 5 bases; bases outside gene matches: 6. This CDR3 contains 14 residues. The CDR3 reads CASSDTGGDETQYF. Written as DNA, the CDR3 is TGCGCCAGCAGCGACACAGGGGGCGATGAGACCCAGTACTTC. Variable domain in full (rest from reference TRBV5-1 and TRBJ2-5): KAGVTQTPRYLIKTRGQQVTLSCSPISGHRSVSWYQQTPGQGLQFLFEYFSETQRNKGNFPGRFSGRQFSNSRSEMNVSTLELGDSALYLCASSDTGGDETQYFGPGTRLLVL.

The chain combines TRBV10-2 with TRBJ1-6, with D hard to call. Germline V lookup: CDR1 WSHSY, CDR2 SAAADI. The CDR3 sequence is 14 residues long. Trimming shortened V by 1 base and J by 9 bases, and 10 bases separated the two germline ends. The CDR3, as DNA: TGCGCCAGCAGTGAGTGGCTGGGCCTTTCACCCCTCCACTTT. Its protein product is CASSEWLGLSPLHF.

This clone occurred once. The chain recombines TRBV5-6 with TRBJ1-2; D might be TRBD1 (5 bases). The length of the CDR3 is 13 residues. V dropped 0 bases and J dropped 4 bases, with 7 bases sitting between them. Germline CDR1 reads SGHDT; CDR2 reads YYEEEE. The CDR3: CASSLVQGYGYTF. DNA for the CDR3: TGTGCCAGCAGCTTGGTCCAGGGCTATGGCTACACCTTC.

The chain employs TRBV6-5 and TRBJ1-5, with D maybe TRBD1 (6 bases). This CDR3 region has 15 residues. Deletions cut 6 bases from V and 0 bases from J, with 12 bases between. The germline V gene encodes CDR1 MNHEY and CDR2 SVGAGI. The DNA for the CDR3 is TGTGCCAGCAGGACCACAGGGACTAGCAATCAGCCCCAGCATTTT. This translates into CASRTTGTSNQPQHF.

The genes are TRBV5-1 and TRBJ1-1; the D is unclear. The germline gives CDR1 SGHRS, CDR2 YFSETQ. V was shortened by 1 base and J by 1 base, with 5 bases between the two germline ends. The CDR3 has 13 amino acids. CDR3 amino acids: CASSLLRNTEAFF. In DNA form, the CDR3 reads TGCGCCAGCAGCTTGCTTCGGAACACTGAAGCTTTCTTT.

The CDR3 sequence is CASSLAWAGAYF. CDR3 nucleotides: TGTGCCAGCAGCTTGGCTTGGGCAGGGGCATACTTC. The chain employs TRBV5-5 and TRBJ2-7; the D gene is possibly TRBD1 (6 bases). The CDR3 runs 12 residues. Trimming took off 0 bases at V and 13 bases at J, with 14 bases between the two ends. Germline lookup yields CDR1 SGHKS and CDR2 YYEKEE (reference sequence).

The chain couples TRBV7-2 to TRBJ1-2, with D maybe TRBD1 (6 bases). V was cut by 3 bases and J by 2 bases, with 10 bases left in between. CDR1 and CDR2 from the germline V gene are SGHTA and FQGNSA. This CDR3 comprises 14 residues. In DNA form, the CDR3 reads TGTGCCAGCAGCTTTAGGGGGACGAACTATGGCTACACCTTC. Protein: CASSFRGTNYGYTF.

The chain couples TRBV10-3 to TRBJ2-1, with D possibly TRBD2 on 6 matching bases. This CDR3 is built from 14 residues. V lost 2 bases to trimming and J lost 5 bases, with 10 bases between them. From germline, CDR1 is ENHRY and CDR2 SYGVKD. The CDR3 spells CAISEGSGNNEQFF. Written as DNA, the CDR3 is TGTGCCATCAGTGAGGGTAGCGGAAACAATGAGCAGTTCTTC.